This T cell receptor (beta chain) was identified in a study of T cell changes during pregnancy in multiple sclerosis. Method: immunoSEQ multiplex PCR; TCRdb's copy keeps in-frame clones and lacks some. There are about 76,000 clones in the sample; roughly 92% occur only once, and about 4% lies in the top ten. The V gene end was trimmed by 1 base and the J gene end by 3 bases; junction bases not matched to a gene: 5. Germline assignment: CDR1 MNHEY and CDR2 SMNVEV (reference sequence). CDR3 length: 15 amino acids. The sample consisted of peripheral blood, taken after pregnancy. V and J are TRBV27 and TRBJ1-1; TRBD1 matches at 7 bases. This TCR came from a female donor in good health, enrolled as a control in a pregnancy study. The CDR3 here is CASSLFDRADTEAFF. The CDR3 DNA sequence: TGTGCCAGCAGTTTATTCGACAGGGCCGACACTGAAGCTTTCTTT.